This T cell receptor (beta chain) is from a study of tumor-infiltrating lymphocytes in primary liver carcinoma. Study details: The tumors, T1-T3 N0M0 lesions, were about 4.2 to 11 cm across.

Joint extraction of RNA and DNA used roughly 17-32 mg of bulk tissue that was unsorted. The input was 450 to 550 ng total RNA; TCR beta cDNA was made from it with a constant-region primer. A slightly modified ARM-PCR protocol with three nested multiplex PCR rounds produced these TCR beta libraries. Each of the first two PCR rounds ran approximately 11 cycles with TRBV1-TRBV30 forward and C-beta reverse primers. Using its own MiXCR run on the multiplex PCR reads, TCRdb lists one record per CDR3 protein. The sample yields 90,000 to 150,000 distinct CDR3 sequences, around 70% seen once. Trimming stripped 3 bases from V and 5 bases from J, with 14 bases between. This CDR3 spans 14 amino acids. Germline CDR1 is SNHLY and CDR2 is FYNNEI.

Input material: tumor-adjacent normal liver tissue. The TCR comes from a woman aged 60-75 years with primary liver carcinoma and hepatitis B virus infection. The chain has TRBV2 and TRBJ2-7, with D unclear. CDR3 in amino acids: CASSDLGLFDEQYF. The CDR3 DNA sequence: TGTGCCAGCAGTGACCTGGGGTTATTCGACGAGCAGTACTTC.